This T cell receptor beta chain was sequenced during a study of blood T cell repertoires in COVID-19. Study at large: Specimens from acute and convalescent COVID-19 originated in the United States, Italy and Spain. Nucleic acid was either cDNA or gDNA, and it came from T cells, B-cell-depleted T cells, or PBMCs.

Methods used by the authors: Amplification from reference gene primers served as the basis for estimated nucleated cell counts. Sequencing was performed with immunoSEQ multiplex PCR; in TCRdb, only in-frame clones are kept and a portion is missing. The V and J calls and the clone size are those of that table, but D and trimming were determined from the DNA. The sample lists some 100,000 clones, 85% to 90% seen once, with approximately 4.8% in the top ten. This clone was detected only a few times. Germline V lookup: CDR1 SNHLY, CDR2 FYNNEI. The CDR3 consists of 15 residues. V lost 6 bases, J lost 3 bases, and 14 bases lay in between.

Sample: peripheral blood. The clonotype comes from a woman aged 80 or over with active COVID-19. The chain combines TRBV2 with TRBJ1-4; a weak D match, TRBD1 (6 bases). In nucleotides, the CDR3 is TGTGCCAGCAGCGACGAACAGGGTTCTAATGAAAAACTGTTTTTT. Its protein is CASSDEQGSNEKLFF. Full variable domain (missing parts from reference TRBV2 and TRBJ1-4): EPEVTQTPSHQVTQMGQEVILRCVPISNHLYFYWYRQILGQKVEFLVSFYNNEISEKSEIFDDQFSVERPDGSNFTLKIRSTKLEDSAMYFCASSDEQGSNEKLFFGSGTQLSVL.